Listed below are T cell receptor beta chains from one sample, sequenced in a study of blood T cells in healthy people across ages. MiXCR was run by TCRdb on the 5' RACE reads, yielding one entry per CDR3 protein. Here the sample spans some 860,000 distinct CDR3 sequences, about 56% being singletons. The sequenced sample consisted of blood. The receptors come from a middle-aged man in good health. Each CDR3 is given with its conserved first and last residue. A D gene is named only where the DNA matches it firmly. Only part of the rows carry a size: once, few, many, or a class if the clone is expanded.

size,J,D,V,DNA,CDR3
.,TRBJ2-1,TRBD2,TRBV9,TGTGCCAGCAGCGTGGAACTAGCGGGAGGGAACAATGAGCAGTTCTTC,CASSVELAGGNNEQFF
.,TRBJ2-1,.,TRBV7-9,TGTGCCAGCAGCTCTATCGGAAATTTTAACAGGGAGGAGCAGCAGTTCTTC,CASSSIGNFNREEQQFF
.,TRBJ2-3,TRBD2,TRBV7-9,TGTGCCAGCAGCGAATCCGGGACTAGCCTTGTTACGCAGTATTTT,CASSESGTSLVTQYF
.,TRBJ2-5,.,TRBV12-3/TRBV12-4,TGTGCCAGCAGTTTAGCGTCTCCTCTTGGGGGGACCCAGTACTTC,CASSLASPLGGTQYF
.,TRBJ2-7,.,TRBV3-1,TGTGCCAGCAGCCAAGACCGGGGTTGGGGCACTGAGCAGTACTTC,CASSQDRGWGTEQYF
.,TRBJ2-1,TRBD1,TRBV7-9,TGTGCCAGCAGCTTAAAGAGACAGGGACCTTGGGAGACCCAGTTCTTC,CASSLKRQGPWETQFF
.,TRBJ2-3,TRBD2,TRBV7-2,TGTGCCAGCAGCTTAGTAGGGGGTTTAGCGGGAGCTGCAGATACGCAGTATTTT,CASSLVGGLAGAADTQYF
.,TRBJ2-7,.,TRBV6-2/TRBV6-3,TGTGCCAGCAGGAGGGCTCCCCTCCAAGCCTACGAGCAGTACTTC,CASRRAPLQAYEQYF
once,TRBJ2-1,TRBD2,TRBV4-2,TGTGCCAGCAGCCTACTATTGGGACTAGCGGGCTCCTACAATGAGCAGTTCTTC,CASSLLLGLAGSYNEQFF
.,TRBJ2-3,TRBD2,TRBV10-3,TGTGCCATCAAGGGGACTAGAGGCACAGATACGCAGTATTTT,CAIKGTRGTDTQYF
.,TRBJ2-5,.,TRBV2,TGTGCCAGCAGTGAAGTGTGGCAAGAGACCCAGTACTTC,CASSEVWQETQYF
.,TRBJ2-7,.,TRBV21-1,TGTGCCAGCAAGGGACAGGGGATCGTAGACGCGCCCTACGAGCAGTACTTC,CASKGQGIVDAPYEQYF
.,TRBJ2-2,.,TRBV12-5,TGTGCTAGTGGTTCTACCCCAATTAACACCGGGGAGCTGTTTTTT,CASGSTPINTGELFF
.,TRBJ1-2,.,TRBV24-1,TGTGCCACCAGTTCCAACTACAGAAGCGAACATGATTATGGCTACACCTTC,CATSSNYRSEHDYGYTF
.,TRBJ2-7,TRBD1,TRBV28,TGTGCCAGCGGCGAACGGACAGGGGGTTCGTACGAGCAGTACTTC,CASGERTGGSYEQYF
.,TRBJ1-2,.,TRBV15,TGTGCCACCAGCAGAGATTGGGGAGGGAACTATGGCTACACCTTC,CATSRDWGGNYGYTF
.,TRBJ2-5,TRBD2,TRBV28,TGTGCCAGCAGCAGACTAGCTTCTTTTGGAGAGACCCAGTACTTC,CASSRLASFGETQYF
.,TRBJ2-7,TRBD1,TRBV29-1,TGCAGTGTTGGGGACAGGGGATACGGGCAGTACTTC,CSVGDRGYGQYF
.,TRBJ2-2,.,TRBV6-1,TGTGCCAGCAGTGGACAGAAATCGAACACCGGGGAGCTGTTTTTT,CASSGQKSNTGELFF
once,TRBJ2-1,TRBD1,TRBV5-6,TGTGCCAGCAGCTCCCTGACCCCGGGACAGGGGGCTTATGAGCAGTTCTTC,CASSSLTPGQGAYEQFF
.,TRBJ2-3,.,TRBV14,TGTGCCAGCAGCCCCCGTCAGGGGAGGTCCGCAGATACGCAGTATTTT,CASSPRQGRSADTQYF
.,TRBJ2-7,.,TRBV7-9,TGTGCCAGCAGCATACAAACAGGGCCTAACTCCTACGAGCAGTACTTC,CASSIQTGPNSYEQYF
few,TRBJ1-2,TRBD1,TRBV29-1,TGCAGCGCCGGAACGGTGGGACAGGGGGCGATGAACTATGGCTACACCTTC,CSAGTVGQGAMNYGYTF
.,TRBJ2-3,TRBD2,TRBV4-3,TGCGCCAGCAGCCATTCTTATAGCGGGAGGGCCTCTAGCACAGATACGCAGTATTTT,CASSHSYSGRASSTDTQYF
.,TRBJ1-2,.,TRBV7-3,TGTGCCAGCAGCTCACCAGGGGCCGACTATGGCTACACCTTC,CASSSPGADYGYTF
once,TRBJ2-7,.,TRBV20-1,TGCAGTGCTAGAGATCCGGCAGGTCCATCCTACGAGCAGTACTTC,CSARDPAGPSYEQYF
.,TRBJ1-2,.,TRBV7-2,TGTGCCAGCAGCTTTACTGGGGCGGGCTACACCTTC,CASSFTGAGYTF
many,TRBJ2-2,.,TRBV3-1,TGTGCCAGCAGCCAGAACACCGGGGAGCTGTTTTTT,CASSQNTGELFF
.,TRBJ2-3,.,TRBV7-2,TGTGCCAGCACCGGCAGGTCGACAGATACGCAGTATTTT,CASTGRSTDTQYF
.,TRBJ2-7,.,TRBV7-2,TGTGCCAGCAGCGTAGCCCTTAAACCCGAGCAGTACTTC,CASSVALKPEQYF
once,TRBJ2-5,.,TRBV4-3,TGCGCCAGCAGCCAAGGAGGAACTAATGAGCAGTACTTC,CASSQGGTNEQYF
.,TRBJ1-2,.,TRBV24-1,TGTGCCACCAGTGATTTAGGCGATGGCTACACCTTC,CATSDLGDGYTF
.,TRBJ2-7,.,TRBV28,TGTGCCAGCAGTCCATTTCAGGCACTCCCGATGACGAACGAGCAGTACTTC,CASSPFQALPMTNEQYF
few,TRBJ2-7,.,TRBV5-1,TGCGCCAGCAGCTTGGAAGGCAGCAACCGCTACGAGCAGTACTTC,CASSLEGSNRYEQYF
.,TRBJ1-2,.,TRBV4-2,TGTGCCAGCAGCCAAGATTTGACAGGCGGCTATGGCTACACCTTC,CASSQDLTGGYGYTF
.,TRBJ2-7,TRBD2,TRBV3-1,TGTGCCAGCAGCCCTCCTTGGGGGACTAGCGGGTTACGGCGGGGCGAGCAGTACTTC,CASSPPWGTSGLRRGEQYF
.,TRBJ2-7,.,TRBV5-1,TGCGCCAGCAGTCTCCTGGTACGGCAGAGCTCCTACGAGCAGTACTTC,CASSLLVRQSSYEQYF
.,TRBJ1-2,.,TRBV29-1,TGCAGCGTTGAAGCTGGCCTTTATGGCTACACCTTC,CSVEAGLYGYTF
.,TRBJ2-7,.,TRBV20-1,TGCAGTGCTAACGTGGAAATCTCCTACAATGAGCAGTACTTC,CSANVEISYNEQYF
few,TRBJ2-7,.,TRBV11-2,TGTGCCAGCAGCTCCGGTCCTTACTCCTACGAGCAGTACTTC,CASSSGPYSYEQYF
many,TRBJ2-7,.,TRBV20-1,TGCAGTGCTAGAACTGAAGGCGTCCATAGCGCGTTAACCTACGAGCAGTACTTC,CSARTEGVHSALTYEQYF
few,TRBJ2-7,.,TRBV7-9,TGTGCCTGCGCCCTTGGGGTATACTACGAGCAGTACTTC,CACALGVYYEQYF
.,TRBJ2-1,TRBD1,TRBV12-5,TGTGCTAGTGCCCCCCGACAGGGGGCCAATGAGCAGTTCTTC,CASAPRQGANEQFF
.,TRBJ1-2,TRBD1,TRBV18,TGTGCCAGCTCACCAAGTCTGGGACAGGGCGCAGTGAACTATGGCTACACCTTC,CASSPSLGQGAVNYGYTF
.,TRBJ1-4,.,TRBV7-8,TGTGCCAGCAGCTTGGACAGCCGAACTAATGAAAAACTGTTTTTT,CASSLDSRTNEKLFF
.,TRBJ1-2,.,TRBV14,TGTGCCAGCAGCCCCCATCAAAACTATGGCTACACCTTC,CASSPHQNYGYTF
.,TRBJ2-5,TRBD1,TRBV7-9,TGTGCCAGCAGTCAACCGGGACAGGGGGACCAAGAGACCCAGTACTTC,CASSQPGQGDQETQYF
few,TRBJ1-2,.,TRBV20-1,TGCAGTGCTGGAATCAGGGCCCTGAGCCTCTTCTATGGCTACACCTTC,CSAGIRALSLFYGYTF
few,TRBJ1-2,.,TRBV29-1,TGCAGCGTCCAAGGGGGTTTGGATGGCTACACCTTC,CSVQGGLDGYTF
.,TRBJ1-2,.,TRBV20-1,TGCAGTGCTAGAGATTCCGGGATCTATGGCTACACCTTC,CSARDSGIYGYTF